The rows below give T cell receptor beta chains drawn from one sample of a study of somatic mutations in cytotoxic T cells in rheumatoid arthritis. Here immunoSEQ multiplex PCR was the method, and the copy in TCRdb shows in-frame clones only, minus some. Of several thousand clones listed, about 80% are singletons. Sequencing used CD8+ T cells sorted from blood. The receptors come from an adult with rheumatoid arthritis. Each CDR3 is given with its conserved first and last residue. Each record gives: clone size, D gene, J gene, V gene, CDR3 protein, CDR3 DNA. A D gene is named only where the DNA matches it firmly. Rows give clone size only sometimes, using once, few, many, or a class for an expanded clone.

abundance: .; d_gene: .; j_gene: TRBJ2-5; v_gene: TRBV2; CDR3aa: CASSEQGLQETQYF; CDR3nt: TGTGCCAGCAGTGAACAAGGGCTCCAAGAGACCCAGTACTTC
abundance: .; d_gene: .; j_gene: TRBJ1-5; v_gene: TRBV10-3; CDR3aa: CAISGGTGGNQPQHF; CDR3nt: TGTGCCATCAGTGGGGGGACTGGGGGCAATCAGCCCCAGCATTTT
abundance: .; d_gene: TRBD1; j_gene: TRBJ1-5; v_gene: TRBV9; CDR3aa: CASSTSGGGQPQHF; CDR3nt: TGTGCCAGCAGCACTTCAGGGGGAGGTCAGCCCCAGCATTTT
abundance: .; d_gene: .; j_gene: TRBJ1-6; v_gene: TRBV4-2; CDR3aa: CASSQDLRRGTLHF; CDR3nt: TGTGCCAGCAGCCAAGATCTTCGGCGGGGCACCCTCCACTTT
abundance: .; d_gene: .; j_gene: TRBJ2-7; v_gene: TRBV28; CDR3aa: CASGVLWVEQYF; CDR3nt: TGTGCCAGCGGTGTCTTATGGGTCGAGCAGTACTTC
abundance: .; d_gene: .; j_gene: TRBJ1-2; v_gene: TRBV7-2; CDR3aa: CASSRTGLGGSYTF; CDR3nt: TGTGCCAGCAGCCGGACTGGCCTGGGGGGGAGCTACACCTTC
abundance: .; d_gene: TRBD2; j_gene: TRBJ2-7; v_gene: TRBV7-6; CDR3aa: CASSLAGGGGYEQYF; CDR3nt: TGTGCCAGCAGCTTAGCGGGCGGGGGTGGGTACGAGCAGTACTTC
abundance: .; d_gene: .; j_gene: TRBJ2-5; v_gene: TRBV29-1; CDR3aa: CSVGVQETQYF; CDR3nt: TGCAGCGTTGGGGTACAAGAGACCCAGTACTTC
abundance: .; d_gene: TRBD1; j_gene: TRBJ1-1; v_gene: TRBV28; CDR3aa: CASSLDRGRTEAFF; CDR3nt: TGTGCCAGCAGTCTGGACAGGGGGAGGACTGAAGCTTTCTTT
abundance: .; d_gene: .; j_gene: TRBJ1-2; v_gene: TRBV5-4; CDR3aa: CASSLSRRSDGYTF; CDR3nt: TGTGCCAGCAGCTTGTCCCGGCGGAGTGACGGCTACACCTTC
abundance: .; d_gene: .; j_gene: TRBJ1-1; v_gene: TRBV5-4; CDR3aa: CASSLQGYANTEAFF; CDR3nt: TGTGCCAGCAGCTTACAGGGCTACGCGAACACTGAAGCTTTCTTT
abundance: .; d_gene: .; j_gene: TRBJ2-3; v_gene: TRBV2; CDR3aa: CASRAHRASTDTQYF; CDR3nt: TGTGCCAGCCGCGCTCACAGGGCCAGCACAGATACGCAGTATTTT
abundance: .; d_gene: .; j_gene: TRBJ2-5; v_gene: TRBV19; CDR3aa: CASSMGAAVGETQYF; CDR3nt: TGTGCCAGTAGTATGGGCGCGGCCGTAGGGGAGACCCAGTACTTC
abundance: .; d_gene: .; j_gene: TRBJ2-5; v_gene: TRBV12-5; CDR3aa: CASGLWAYPQETQYF; CDR3nt: TGTGCTAGTGGTTTGTGGGCCTACCCCCAAGAGACCCAGTACTTC
abundance: .; d_gene: .; j_gene: TRBJ1-1; v_gene: TRBV6-1; CDR3aa: CASSWGSRGAPEAFF; CDR3nt: TGTGCCAGCAGTTGGGGGAGCAGGGGCGCCCCTGAAGCTTTCTTT
abundance: few; d_gene: .; j_gene: TRBJ2-1; v_gene: TRBV19; CDR3aa: CATRAYNEQFF; CDR3nt: TGTGCCACCCGGGCCTACAATGAGCAGTTCTTC
abundance: .; d_gene: TRBD1; j_gene: TRBJ2-5; v_gene: TRBV11-2; CDR3aa: CASSLRDREETQYF; CDR3nt: TGTGCCAGCAGCTTACGGGACAGAGAAGAGACCCAGTACTTC
abundance: .; d_gene: TRBD1; j_gene: TRBJ1-2; v_gene: TRBV6-5; CDR3aa: CASSNTGVYGYTF; CDR3nt: TGTGCCAGCAGTAATACAGGGGTCTACGGCTACACCTTC
abundance: .; d_gene: .; j_gene: TRBJ1-6; v_gene: TRBV6-6; CDR3aa: CASSYPGTVNSPLHF; CDR3nt: TGTGCCAGCAGTTACCCCGGGACGGTTAATTCACCCCTCCACTTT
abundance: .; d_gene: .; j_gene: TRBJ1-1; v_gene: TRBV7-6; CDR3aa: CASSPSHWDTEAFF; CDR3nt: TGTGCCAGCAGTCCTAGCCATTGGGACACTGAAGCTTTCTTT
abundance: .; d_gene: .; j_gene: TRBJ2-1; v_gene: TRBV28; CDR3aa: CASSFPSRQWGNEQFF; CDR3nt: TGTGCCAGCAGTTTCCCCTCCCGACAGTGGGGCAATGAGCAGTTCTTC
abundance: .; d_gene: .; j_gene: TRBJ2-2; v_gene: TRBV10-3; CDR3aa: CAISEVDGGNTGELFF; CDR3nt: TGTGCCATCAGTGAGGTGGACGGGGGGAACACCGGGGAGCTGTTTTTT
abundance: .; d_gene: .; j_gene: TRBJ1-1; v_gene: TRBV4-2; CDR3aa: CASSPSVNTEAFF; CDR3nt: TGTGCCAGCAGCCCATCAGTGAACACTGAAGCTTTCTTT
abundance: few; d_gene: TRBD1; j_gene: TRBJ1-1; v_gene: TRBV28; CDR3aa: CASSFRTGVFGTEAFF; CDR3nt: TGTGCCAGCAGTTTCCGCACAGGGGTTTTCGGCACTGAAGCTTTCTTT
abundance: .; d_gene: TRBD2; j_gene: TRBJ2-3; v_gene: TRBV6-4; CDR3aa: CASSRLAGGPTDTQYF; CDR3nt: TGTGCCAGCAGCCGACTAGCGGGGGGCCCTACAGATACGCAGTATTTT
abundance: .; d_gene: .; j_gene: TRBJ1-3; v_gene: TRBV2; CDR3aa: CASSEGWGNTIYF; CDR3nt: TGTGCCAGCAGTGAAGGATGGGGAAACACCATATATTTT
abundance: .; d_gene: TRBD2; j_gene: TRBJ2-5; v_gene: TRBV6-5; CDR3aa: CASSYGGRAQYF; CDR3nt: TGTGCCAGCAGTTACGGAGGGAGGGCCCAGTACTTC
abundance: .; d_gene: TRBD1; j_gene: TRBJ2-5; v_gene: TRBV19; CDR3aa: CASSRTGSQETQYF; CDR3nt: TGTGCCAGTAGCAGGACAGGGAGCCAAGAGACCCAGTACTTC
abundance: .; d_gene: .; j_gene: TRBJ2-7; v_gene: TRBV7-9; CDR3aa: CASSSPMVYEQYF; CDR3nt: TGTGCCAGCAGCTCGCCCATGGTCTACGAGCAGTACTTC
abundance: .; d_gene: TRBD2; j_gene: TRBJ2-3; v_gene: TRBV11-2; CDR3aa: CASSLASGGYTDTQYF; CDR3nt: TGTGCCAGCAGCTTAGCCAGCGGGGGTTACACAGATACGCAGTATTTT
abundance: .; d_gene: .; j_gene: TRBJ2-3; v_gene: TRBV10-3; CDR3aa: CAISPEGRPDTQYF; CDR3nt: TGTGCCATCAGTCCCGAGGGCAGACCAGATACGCAGTATTTT
abundance: once; d_gene: .; j_gene: TRBJ2-3; v_gene: TRBV5-1; CDR3aa: CASSAGRATSTDTQYF; CDR3nt: TGCGCCAGCAGCGCCGGTCGAGCCACAAGCACAGATACGCAGTATTTT
abundance: .; d_gene: .; j_gene: TRBJ1-1; v_gene: TRBV7-8; CDR3aa: CASSSGAAMNTEAFF; CDR3nt: TGTGCCAGCAGCTCAGGAGCAGCAATGAACACTGAAGCTTTCTTT
abundance: .; d_gene: TRBD1; j_gene: TRBJ1-2; v_gene: TRBV28; CDR3aa: CASSLIQGQGIDGYTF; CDR3nt: TGTGCCAGCAGTTTAATACAGGGACAGGGAATAGATGGCTACACCTTC
abundance: .; d_gene: .; j_gene: TRBJ2-3; v_gene: TRBV6-4; CDR3aa: CASSDTGTDTQYF; CDR3nt: TGTGCCAGCAGTGACACAGGCACAGATACGCAGTATTTT
abundance: .; d_gene: .; j_gene: TRBJ1-1; v_gene: TRBV13; CDR3aa: CASSPQGNTEAFF; CDR3nt: TGTGCCAGCAGCCCACAGGGGAACACTGAAGCTTTCTTT
abundance: .; d_gene: .; j_gene: TRBJ2-2; v_gene: TRBV12-5; CDR3aa: CASGHTTNTGELFF; CDR3nt: TGTGCTAGTGGGCATACAACGAACACCGGGGAGCTGTTTTTT
abundance: medium-sized; d_gene: .; j_gene: TRBJ2-5; v_gene: TRBV28; CDR3aa: CASSTNRLLMETQYF; CDR3nt: TGTGCCAGCAGTACAAACAGGCTGTTGATGGAGACCCAGTACTTC
abundance: .; d_gene: .; j_gene: TRBJ1-2; v_gene: TRBV2; CDR3aa: CASSVSVGAGYTF; CDR3nt: TGTGCCAGCAGTGTAAGTGTCGGAGCTGGCTACACCTTC